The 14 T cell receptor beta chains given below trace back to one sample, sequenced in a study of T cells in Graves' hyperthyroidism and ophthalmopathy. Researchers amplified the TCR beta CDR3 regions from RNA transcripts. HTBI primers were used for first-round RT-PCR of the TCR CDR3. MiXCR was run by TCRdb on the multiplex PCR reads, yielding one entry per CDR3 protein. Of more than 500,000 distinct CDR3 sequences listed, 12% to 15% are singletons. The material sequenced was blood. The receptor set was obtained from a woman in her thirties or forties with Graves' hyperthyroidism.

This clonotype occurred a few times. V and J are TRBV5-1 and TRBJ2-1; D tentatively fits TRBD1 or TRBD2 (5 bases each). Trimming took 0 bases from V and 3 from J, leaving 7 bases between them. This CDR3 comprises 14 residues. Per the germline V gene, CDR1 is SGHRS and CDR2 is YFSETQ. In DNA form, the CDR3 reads TGCGCCAGCAGCTTGGGGGACGTCTACAATGAGCAGTTCTTC. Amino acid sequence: CASSLGDVYNEQFF.

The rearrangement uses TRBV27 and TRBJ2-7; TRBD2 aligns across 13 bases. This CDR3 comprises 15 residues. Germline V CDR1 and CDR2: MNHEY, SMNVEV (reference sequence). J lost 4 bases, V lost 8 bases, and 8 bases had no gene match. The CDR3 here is CASRRTSGSLYEQYF. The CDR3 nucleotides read TGTGCCAGCCGGAGGACTAGCGGGAGTCTTTACGAGCAGTACTTC.

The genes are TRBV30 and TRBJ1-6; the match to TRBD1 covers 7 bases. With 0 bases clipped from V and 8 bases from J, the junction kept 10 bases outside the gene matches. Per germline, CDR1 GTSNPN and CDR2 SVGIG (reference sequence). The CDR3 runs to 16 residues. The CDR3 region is CAWSVRGQVTHSPLHF. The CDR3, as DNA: TGTGCCTGGAGTGTACGAGGACAGGTCACCCATTCACCCCTCCACTTT.

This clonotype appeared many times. The CDR3 nucleotides read TGTGCCAGCAGCTTAAAGCAGGACACAGATACGCAGTATTTT. The encoded protein is CASSLKQDTDTQYF. The gene calls are TRBV11-2 and TRBJ2-3; D uncertain. The V and J ends lost 2 bases and 2 bases respectively, with 8 bases between them. CDR1 is SGHAT, CDR2 FQNNGV, per germline. The CDR3 sequence is 14 residues long.

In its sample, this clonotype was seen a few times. The CDR3 loop reads CSARVSGLANTGELFF. The CDR3 DNA is TGCAGTGCTAGGGTTTCGGGACTAGCAAACACCGGGGAGCTGTTTTTT. V is TRBV20-1 and J is TRBJ2-2, with 9 bases lining up with TRBD2. CDR1 is DFQATT, CDR2 SNEGSKA, per germline (reference sequence). CDR3 length: 16 amino acids. The trim removed 3 bases at V and 2 bases at J, leaving 7 bases unmatched.

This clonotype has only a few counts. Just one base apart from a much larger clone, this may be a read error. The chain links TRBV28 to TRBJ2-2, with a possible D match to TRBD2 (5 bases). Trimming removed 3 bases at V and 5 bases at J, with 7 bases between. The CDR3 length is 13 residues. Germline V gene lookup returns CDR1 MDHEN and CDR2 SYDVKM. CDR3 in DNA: TGTGCCAGCAGTTTTAGGAGGACCGGGGAGCTGTTTTTT. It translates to CASSFRRTGELFF. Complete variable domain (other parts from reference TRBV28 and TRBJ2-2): DVKVTQSSRYLVKRTGEKVFLECVQDMDHENMFWYRQDPGLGLRLIYFSYDVKMKEKGDIPEGYSVSREKKERFSLILESASTNQTSMYLCASSFRRTGELFFGEGSRLTVL.

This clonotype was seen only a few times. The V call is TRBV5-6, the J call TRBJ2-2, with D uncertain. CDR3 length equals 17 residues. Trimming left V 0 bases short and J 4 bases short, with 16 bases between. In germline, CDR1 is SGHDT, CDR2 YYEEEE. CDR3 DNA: TGTGCCAGCAGCTTGGGACCTCTAACCAACCCCACCGGGGAGCTGTTTTTT. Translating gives CASSLGPLTNPTGELFF.

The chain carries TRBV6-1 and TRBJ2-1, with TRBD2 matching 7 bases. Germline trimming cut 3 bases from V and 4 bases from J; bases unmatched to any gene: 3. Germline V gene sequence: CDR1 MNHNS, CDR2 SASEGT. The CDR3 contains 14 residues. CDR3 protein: CASSDLAEYNEQFF. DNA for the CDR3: TGTGCCAGCAGTGATCTAGCGGAGTACAATGAGCAGTTCTTC.

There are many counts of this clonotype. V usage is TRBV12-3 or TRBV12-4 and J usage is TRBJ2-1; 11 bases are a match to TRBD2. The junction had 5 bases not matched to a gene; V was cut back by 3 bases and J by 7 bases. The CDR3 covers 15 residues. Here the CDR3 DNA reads TGTGCCAGCAGTTTCATACTAGCGGGAGATAATGAGCAGTTCTTC. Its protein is CASSFILAGDNEQFF.

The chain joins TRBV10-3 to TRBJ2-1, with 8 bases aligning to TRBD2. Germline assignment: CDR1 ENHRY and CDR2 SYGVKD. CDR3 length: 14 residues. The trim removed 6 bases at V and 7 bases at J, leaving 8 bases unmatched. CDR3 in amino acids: CAIRSGSLWNEQFF. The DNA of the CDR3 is TGTGCCATCAGGAGCGGGAGTTTGTGGAATGAGCAGTTCTTC.

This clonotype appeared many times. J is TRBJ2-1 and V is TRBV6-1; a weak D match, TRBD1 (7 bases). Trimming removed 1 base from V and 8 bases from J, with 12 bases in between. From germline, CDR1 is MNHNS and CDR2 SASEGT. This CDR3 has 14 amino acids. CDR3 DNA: TGTGCCAGCAGTGAAGGGGTCAGGGGGGATGAGCAGTTCTTC. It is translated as CASSEGVRGDEQFF.

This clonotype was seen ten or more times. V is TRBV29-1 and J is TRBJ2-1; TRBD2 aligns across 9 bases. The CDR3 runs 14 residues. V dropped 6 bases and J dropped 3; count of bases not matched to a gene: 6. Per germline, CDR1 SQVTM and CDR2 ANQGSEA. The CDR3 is CSVDGLAYYNEQFF. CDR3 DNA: TGCAGCGTGGACGGACTAGCGTACTACAATGAGCAGTTCTTC.

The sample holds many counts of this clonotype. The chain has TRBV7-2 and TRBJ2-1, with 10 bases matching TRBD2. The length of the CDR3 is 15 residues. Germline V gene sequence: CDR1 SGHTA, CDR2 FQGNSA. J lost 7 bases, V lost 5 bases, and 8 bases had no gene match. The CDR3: CASSPFIAGGNEQFF. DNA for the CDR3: TGTGCCAGCAGCCCTTTTATAGCGGGAGGTAATGAGCAGTTCTTC.

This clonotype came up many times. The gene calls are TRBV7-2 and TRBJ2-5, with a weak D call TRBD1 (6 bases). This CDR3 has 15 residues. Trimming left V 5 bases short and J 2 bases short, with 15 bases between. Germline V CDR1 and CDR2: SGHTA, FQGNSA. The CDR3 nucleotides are TGTGCCAGCAGCCCGGCGGCAGGGGTACAAGAGACCCAGTACTTC. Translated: CASSPAAGVQETQYF.